The 30 T cell receptor beta chains presented below share a single source sample, sequenced in a study of shared T cell receptors in the human thymus. Repertoires were generated with immunoSEQ multiplex PCR, while TCRdb's copy carries only in-frame clones and drops some. The sample consists of hundreds of thousands of clones, 70% to 90% of them appearing once. This sample was shared with a second study, whose subject was human thymus T cells.

The material sequenced was thymocytes. These receptors were obtained from a boy in the first two years of life with a congenital heart defect.

This chain links TRBV7-2 with TRBJ2-7; TRBD2 aligns across 7 bases. The V gene end was trimmed by 1 base and the J gene end by 2 bases; junction bases not matched to a gene: 14. This CDR3 has 18 amino acids. Germline V gives CDR1 SGHTA, CDR2 FQGNSA. Here the CDR3 reads CASSLELLATRPAYEQYF. CDR3 nucleotide sequence: TGTGCCAGCAGCTTAGAGTTACTAGCGACGAGGCCAGCCTACGAGCAGTACTTC. The full variable domain, with the rest looked up from reference TRBV7-2 and TRBJ2-7, is GAGVSQSPSNKVTEKGKDVELRCDPISGHTALYWYRQSLGQGLEFLIYFQGNSAPDKSGLPSDRFSAERTGGSVSTLTIQRTQQEDSAVYLCASSLELLATRPAYEQYFGPGTRLTVT.

The V call is TRBV27, the J call TRBJ2-3, with D perhaps matching TRBD1 (5 bases). CDR1 and CDR2 (germline): MNHEY, SMNVEV (reference sequence). Trimming took off 8 bases at V and 5 bases at J, with 14 bases between the two ends. The CDR3 is made up of 13 amino acids. The CDR3 region is CASLKGSKDTQYF. The CDR3 DNA reads as TGTGCCAGCTTGAAGGGGTCGAAAGATACGCAGTATTTT.

V and J are TRBV15 and TRBJ1-1; no reliable D call. Trimming took 3 bases from V and 6 from J, leaving 20 bases between them. Germline V gene data show CDR1 as LNHNV and CDR2 as YYDKDF (reference sequence). CDR3 size: 16 residues. The CDR3 spells CATSSTRPEEAAEAFF. The CDR3 nucleotides read TGTGCCACCAGCAGCACTAGACCCGAAGAGGCGGCTGAAGCTTTCTTT. The full variable domain, in which reference TRBV15 and TRBJ1-1 provide the parts outside the CDR3, is DAMVIQNPRYQVTQFGKPVTLSCSQTLNHNVMYWYQQKSSQAPKLLFHYYDKDFNNEADTPDNFQSRRPNTSFCFLDIRSPGLGDTAMYLCATSSTRPEEAAEAFFGQGTRLTVV.

The chain employs TRBV4-3 and TRBJ2-2; 11 nucleotides align to TRBD1. Germline CDR1 and CDR2: LGHNA and YSLEER. There are 20 residues in the CDR3. V shed 0 bases and J 0 bases; nucleotides not matched to a gene: 9. CDR3 nucleotide sequence: TGCGCCAGCAGCCAAGATCGCAGGGGGGACAGGGGGTCGAACACCGGGGAGCTGTTTTTT. It codes for CASSQDRRGDRGSNTGELFF.

V gene TRBV30 combines with J gene TRBJ2-1; TRBD2 agrees at 7 bases. The CDR3 contains 15 residues. Germline V lookup: CDR1 GTSNPN, CDR2 SVGIG (reference sequence). Trimming cost V 3 bases and J 5 bases; bases outside gene matches: 10. CDR3 coding DNA: TGTGCCTGGAGACTGGGCGGGAGCCGGGACAATGAGCAGTTCTTC. Residues: CAWRLGGSRDNEQFF. Full variable domain (missing parts from reference TRBV30 and TRBJ2-1): SQTIHQWPATLVQPVGSPLSLECTVEGTSNPNLYWYRQAAGRGLQLLFYSVGIGQISSEVPQNLSASRPQDRQFILSSKKLLLSDSGFYLCAWRLGGSRDNEQFFGPGTRLTVL.

The genes are TRBV2 and TRBJ1-2, with TRBD1 as a possible D gene (6 bases). The V gene lost 6 bases and the J gene lost 3 bases, with 20 bases spanning the gap. Germline CDR1 SNHLY, CDR2 FYNNEI. CDR3 size: 16 residues. CDR3 nucleotide sequence: TGTGCCAGCAGAGTTCTTCAGGGGAAAGTTGACTATGGCTACACCTTC. Translation gives CASRVLQGKVDYGYTF.

The chain carries TRBV30 and TRBJ2-3; 10 bases map to TRBD2. Germline V gives CDR1 GTSNPN, CDR2 SVGIG (reference sequence). There are 17 residues in the CDR3. V shed 0 bases, J shed 4 bases, and the junction held 10 bases outside the gene matches. DNA for the CDR3: TGTGCCTGGAGTGTAAGGGCTAGCGGGAGATCGTCAGATACGCAGTATTTT. Translation gives CAWSVRASGRSSDTQYF.

The J gene is TRBJ2-7, the V gene TRBV27, with 11 bases fitting TRBD2. CDR3 length: 14 residues. V trimming: 5 bases; J trimming: 2 bases; junction bases outside the gene matches: 2. Looked up from germline, CDR1 is MNHEY and CDR2 is SMNVEV (reference sequence). CDR3 residues: CASSNSGRAYEQYF. The CDR3 DNA sequence: TGTGCCAGCAGTAATAGCGGGAGGGCCTACGAGCAGTACTTC.

V and J are TRBV11-2 and TRBJ2-7, with TRBD2 as a possible D gene (6 bases). The ends were cut back, 1 base at V and 7 bases at J, with 20 bases in the middle. Germline V CDR1 and CDR2: SGHAT, FQNNGV. This CDR3 region has 16 residues. Here the CDR3 reads CASSLGSRELSGEQYF. CDR3 bases: TGTGCCAGCAGCTTAGGGTCCCGGGAGTTATCCGGAGAGCAGTACTTC.

This clone was seen only a few times. The chain joins TRBV7-2 to TRBJ2-7, with TRBD2 matching 7 bases. The length of the CDR3 is 16 residues. Germline V gives CDR1 SGHTA, CDR2 FQGNSA. The ends lost 5 bases at V and 2 bases at J; junction bases unmatched: 12. The CDR3 DNA follows: TGTGCCAGCAGCCGCGGGGTAGCGGGTTCCGCCTACGAGCAGTACTTC. Its translation: CASSRGVAGSAYEQYF.

CDR3 nucleotide sequence: TGTGCCAGTAGTAGGGGGTGGGACAGGGGCTACAATGAGCAGTTCTTC. Residues: CASSRGWDRGYNEQFF. The V and J genes are TRBV19 and TRBJ2-1; TRBD1 matches 10 bases. V lost 4 bases, J lost 3 bases, and 6 bases stayed unmatched. The CDR3 sequence is 16 residues long. The germline V gene encodes CDR1 LNHDA and CDR2 SQIVND (reference sequence).

This clone has just a few counts. This sequence joins TRBV19 and TRBJ2-5; tentatively, D is TRBD1 (6 bases). Germline loops: CDR1 LNHDA, CDR2 SQIVND (reference sequence). The CDR3 loop spans 13 amino acids. Trimming removed 5 bases at V and 5 bases at J, with 12 bases between. The CDR3 nucleotides are TGTGCCAGTAGTCTGGGACAAGAGGAGACCCAGTACTTC. This sequence encodes CASSLGQEETQYF.

This chain connects TRBV7-2 to TRBJ1-2; the match to TRBD1 covers 7 bases. CDR1 and CDR2 from the germline V gene are SGHTA and FQGNSA. The J segment lost 0 bases and the V segment lost 4 bases, leaving 11 bases of the junction unmatched. The CDR3 loop spans 17 amino acids. The CDR3 DNA reads as TGTGCCAGCAGCTCCAAAGACAGGGTTCCTCCTAACTATGGCTACACCTTC. Translating it yields CASSSKDRVPPNYGYTF. Drawing the rest from reference TRBV7-2 and TRBJ1-2, the complete variable domain is GAGVSQSPSNKVTEKGKDVELRCDPISGHTALYWYRQSLGQGLEFLIYFQGNSAPDKSGLPSDRFSAERTGGSVSTLTIQRTQQEDSAVYLCASSSKDRVPPNYGYTFGSGTRLTVV.

The CDR3 loop reads CASSQDRDRVGKTGELFF. Here the CDR3 DNA reads TGTGCCAGCAGCCAAGACAGGGACAGGGTAGGAAAAACCGGGGAGCTGTTTTTT. The V gene is TRBV4-2, the J gene TRBJ2-2, with 9 positions matching TRBD1. V trimming: 0 bases; J trimming: 5 bases; junction bases outside the gene matches: 10. The CDR3 consists of 18 residues. From germline, CDR1 is LGHNA and CDR2 YNFKEQ.

The rearrangement joins TRBV7-8 to TRBJ1-5, with a tentative D call TRBD1 (5 bases). V was clipped by 1 base and J by 6 bases, with 10 bases between them. This CDR3 spans 14 amino acids. Germline V CDR1 and CDR2: SGHVS, FQNEAQ. CDR3 amino acids: CASSLGWGGQPQHF. Written as DNA, the CDR3 is TGTGCCAGCAGCTTAGGCTGGGGGGGTCAGCCCCAGCATTTT.

V is TRBV19 and J is TRBJ1-3; D unclear. Trimming cost V 5 bases and J 0 bases, with 11 bases left between them. Germline CDR1 and CDR2: LNHDA and SQIVND (reference sequence). CDR3 length: 15 amino acids. The CDR3 loop is CASSPAGGSGNTIYF. DNA for the CDR3: TGTGCCAGTAGTCCGGCGGGTGGCTCTGGAAACACCATATATTTT.

The gene calls are TRBV5-1 and TRBJ2-3, with TRBD1 identical over 8 bases. The CDR3 covers 15 residues. The germline V gene has CDR1 SGHRS and CDR2 YFSETQ. V shed 4 bases, J shed 0 bases, and the junction held 4 bases outside the gene matches. The DNA of the CDR3 is TGCGCCAGCAGCCCGGACAGGGCTAGCACAGATACGCAGTATTTT. This gives the protein CASSPDRASTDTQYF.

The chain couples TRBV7-8 to TRBJ2-1; 10 nucleotides match TRBD2. J lost 7 bases, V lost 1 base, and 4 bases had no gene match. The V gene's germline CDR1 is SGHVS and CDR2 FQNEAQ. This CDR3 spans 15 amino acids. The CDR3 coding sequence is TGTGCCAGCAGCTTAGGGAGGACTAGCGGAAATGAGCAGTTCTTC. Translating gives CASSLGRTSGNEQFF.

The chain is built from TRBV6-4 and TRBJ1-1; 10 positions match TRBD1. V lost 5 bases to trimming and J lost 6 bases; unmatched junction nucleotides: 6. The CDR3 is 14 amino acids. CDR1 and CDR2 from the germline V gene are MRHNA and SNTAGT. The chain's CDR3 is CASSPGQGSAEAFF. Here the CDR3 DNA reads TGTGCCAGCAGTCCGGGACAGGGGTCGGCTGAAGCTTTCTTT.

J is TRBJ2-1 and V is TRBV14; 7 bases are a match to TRBD2. The CDR3 is made up of 17 amino acids. CDR1 and CDR2 (germline): SGHDN, FVKESK. V lost 1 base and J lost 4; bases outside the gene matches: 10. The CDR3 DNA reads as TGTGCCAGCAGCCAAGTCGCCAGCGGGATCAGATACAATGAGCAGTTCTTC. The encoded protein is CASSQVASGIRYNEQFF.

CDR3 DNA sequence: TGTGCCAGCAGCTTAGCTAGCGGGGGTACCTACGAGCAGTACTTC. It yields the protein CASSLASGGTYEQYF. The rearrangement joins TRBV11-2 to TRBJ2-7, with 10 bases aligning to TRBD2. The V segment lost 1 base and the J segment 2 bases; nucleotides outside the gene matches: 2. The CDR3 totals 15 residues. Germline assignment: CDR1 SGHAT and CDR2 FQNNGV.

This sequence joins TRBV7-9 and TRBJ2-6; D perhaps matches TRBD1 (5 bases). The ends were cut back, 3 bases at V and 0 bases at J, with 9 bases in the middle. Germline V lookup: CDR1 SEHNR, CDR2 FQNEAQ (reference sequence). The CDR3 has 16 residues. The CDR3, as DNA: TGTGCCAGCAGCTTTCAGGGTTACTCTGGGGCCAACGTCCTGACTTTC. Translating gives CASSFQGYSGANVLTF.

The chain carries TRBV7-9 and TRBJ1-4; 12 bases are a match to TRBD1. Germline CDR1 reads SEHNR; CDR2 reads FQNEAQ (reference sequence). CDR3 size: 16 residues. The junction had 9 bases not matched to a gene; V was cut back by 5 bases and J by 8 bases. The CDR3 loop reads CASSHRAGTGGEKLFF. The CDR3 DNA is TGTGCCAGCAGCCATAGGGCCGGGACAGGGGGCGAAAAACTGTTTTTT.

This clone was seen a handful of times. CDR3 in amino acids: CASSYTHPGGGAGELFF. As DNA, the CDR3 is TGTGCCAGCAGCTACACCCACCCGGGGGGTGGGGCCGGGGAGCTGTTTTTT. J is TRBJ2-2 and V is TRBV7-9; 7 bases align to TRBD2. CDR3 length: 17 amino acids. Trimming removed 4 bases from V and 6 bases from J; junction bases left unmatched: 14. The germline V gene encodes CDR1 SEHNR and CDR2 FQNEAQ (reference sequence).

The chain couples TRBV6-1 to TRBJ1-5, with TRBD1 identical over 7 bases. CDR1 and CDR2 (germline): MNHNS, SASEGT. The CDR3 is 14 residues long. V lost 6 bases and J lost 2; bases outside the gene matches: 4. For the CDR3, the DNA is TGTGCCAGCAGCGGACAGGTCGGCAATCAGCCCCAGCATTTT. Residues: CASSGQVGNQPQHF.

V is TRBV4-2 and J is TRBJ2-1; no firm D call. Germline V gene lookup returns CDR1 LGHNA and CDR2 YNFKEQ. V was shortened by 0 bases and J by 5 bases, with 14 bases between the two germline ends. The CDR3 extends over 16 amino acids. CDR3 region: CASSQELAEPHNEQFF. Written as DNA, the CDR3 is TGTGCCAGCAGCCAAGAACTCGCGGAACCCCACAATGAGCAGTTCTTC.

V is TRBV4-2 and J is TRBJ2-3; 9 bases are shared with TRBD2. Germline V gene data show CDR1 as LGHNA and CDR2 as YNFKEQ. There are 18 residues in the CDR3. The trim removed 0 bases at V and 5 bases at J, leaving 12 bases unmatched. The CDR3 nucleotides read TGTGCCAGCAGCCAAGATCGAAGGGGCGGGAGGGCCGAAGATACGCAGTATTTT. It is translated as CASSQDRRGGRAEDTQYF.

This chain joins TRBV7-9 and TRBJ1-5; 10 nucleotides agree with TRBD1. The junction had 13 bases not matched to a gene; V was cut back by 0 bases and J by 5 bases. Germline CDR1 reads SEHNR; CDR2 reads FQNEAQ (reference sequence). The CDR3 spans 19 residues. CDR3 amino acids: CASSLASPGQGRGYQPQHF. CDR3 nucleotides: TGTGCCAGCAGCTTAGCTTCCCCGGGACAGGGGCGGGGGTATCAGCCCCAGCATTTT. The whole variable domain, remainder taken from reference TRBV7-9 and TRBJ1-5, is DTGVSQNPRHKITKRGQNVTFRCDPISEHNRLYWYRQTLGQGPEFLTYFQNEAQLEKSRLLSDRFSAERPKGSFSTLEIQRTEQGDSAMYLCASSLASPGQGRGYQPQHFGDGTRLSIL.

V usage is TRBV27 and J usage is TRBJ1-1, with D perhaps TRBD1 (6 bases). CDR1 is MNHEY and CDR2 is SMNVEV in the germline V gene (reference sequence). V lost 6 bases, J lost 1 base, and 12 bases lay in between. The CDR3 runs 14 residues. The CDR3 DNA sequence: TGTGCCAGCAGGTCCTTCAGGGGGAACACTGAAGCTTTCTTT. Translated, it gives CASRSFRGNTEAFF.

V usage is TRBV4-3 and J usage is TRBJ2-7; 13 bases fit TRBD2. J lost 5 bases, V lost 0 bases, and 7 bases had no gene match. Germline assignment: CDR1 LGHNA and CDR2 YSLEER. The CDR3 runs 17 residues. CDR3: CASSQEVGLAGTDEQYF. The CDR3, as DNA: TGCGCCAGCAGCCAAGAAGTGGGACTAGCGGGAACAGACGAGCAGTACTTC.